The next 25 T cell receptor beta chains were all read from a single sample in a study of shared clonotypes between healthy human individuals. Data came from immunoSEQ multiplex PCR; TCRdb stores just in-frame clones and leaves some out. This sample has around 2.1 million clones; approximately 96% occur once, and the top ten carry 0.13%. The sample consisted of naive CD4+ T cells sorted from blood. This sample's subset: CD45RA+ positively selected. The source is a man aged 18 to 29 in good health.

This chain uses TRBV10-1 with TRBJ2-7, with 10 bases identical to TRBD1. CDR1 is WNHNN, CDR2 SYGVQD, per germline (reference sequence). J gave up 3 bases and V 5 bases, and 7 bases lay outside the gene matches. This CDR3 contains 15 residues. The CDR3 nucleotides are TGCGCCAGCAGTCACCCAGGGACAGGGGTCTACGAGCAGTACTTC. This encodes CASSHPGTGVYEQYF.

V is TRBV18 and J is TRBJ1-6; perhaps TRBD1 as D (6 bases). Germline CDR1 and CDR2: KGHSH and LQKENI. The germline V and J ends were trimmed by 2 bases and 8 bases, with 10 bases remaining between them. This CDR3 is built from 14 residues. Here the CDR3 reads CASSPIQGDSPLHF. CDR3 DNA sequence: TGTGCCAGCTCACCAATACAGGGAGATTCACCCCTCCACTTT. The full variable domain, its missing parts supplied by reference TRBV18 and TRBJ1-6, is NAGVMQNPRHLVRRRGQEARLRCSPMKGHSHVYWYRQLPEEGLKFMVYLQKENIIDESGMPKERFSAEFPKEGPSILRIQQVVRGDSAAYFCASSPIQGDSPLHFGNGTRLTVT.

The chain employs TRBV18 and TRBJ2-1; TRBD2 agrees at 7 bases. Germline-derived CDR1 and CDR2 are KGHSH and LQKENI. The CDR3 runs to 17 residues. With V trimmed by 0 bases and J by 0 bases, 5 bases remained unmatched. CDR3 sequence (DNA): TGTGCCAGCTCACCACCGGGGGGGTTCGTCTCCTACAATGAGCAGTTCTTC. This encodes CASSPPGGFVSYNEQFF.

The chain links TRBV27 to TRBJ2-7; 9 bases are shared with TRBD2. Per germline, CDR1 MNHEY and CDR2 SMNVEV (reference sequence). After removal of 5 bases from V and 3 bases from J, the junction contained 14 bases not matched to a gene. The CDR3 runs 17 residues. This CDR3 reads CASSTRDSGRKRYEQYF. The CDR3 DNA reads as TGTGCCAGCAGTACCAGGGATAGCGGGAGAAAACGCTACGAGCAGTACTTC.

In the case of this clone: Other nucleotide sequences in the sample specify the same CDR3. The V call is TRBV6-5, the J call TRBJ2-7, with TRBD1 matching 10 bases. Germline CDR1 is MNHEY and CDR2 is SVGAGI. Trimming removed 5 bases from V and 3 bases from J; junction bases left unmatched: 4. This CDR3 has 14 residues. The CDR3 DNA reads as TGTGCCAGCAGTCAAGGGACAGGGGTCTACGAGCAGTACTTC. Amino acids: CASSQGTGVYEQYF.

About this clone itself: Germline and junction disagree at one end, which may indicate a read error. The chain uses TRBV29-1 and TRBJ2-5, with D possibly being TRBD1 (6 bases). The DNA matches TRBJ2-7 better at its end, which makes the J call doubtful. Germline values: CDR1 SQVTM, CDR2 ANQGSEA. There are 13 residues in the CDR3. The CDR3 protein is CSVEVPDSYEQYF. The DNA for the CDR3 is TGCAGCGTCGAAGTCCCGGACAGCTACGAGCAGTACTTC.

V gene TRBV7-9 combines with J gene TRBJ2-3, with 9 bases aligning to TRBD1. Germline CDR1 reads SEHNR; CDR2 reads FQNEAQ (reference sequence). The V segment lost 0 bases and the J segment 7 bases; nucleotides outside the gene matches: 5. CDR3 length equals 15 residues. The CDR3 loop is CASSLALGQGHTQYF. The DNA for the CDR3 is TGTGCCAGCAGCTTAGCTCTGGGACAGGGTCATACGCAGTATTTT.

The chain is built from TRBV6-1 and TRBJ1-4; no reliable D call. Looked up from germline, CDR1 is MNHNS and CDR2 is SASEGT. The CDR3 has 15 residues. Trimming left V 6 bases short and J 4 bases short, with 15 bases between. Here the CDR3 reads CASRLLGRINEKLFF. The CDR3, as DNA: TGTGCCAGCAGACTCCTTGGACGGATTAATGAAAAACTGTTTTTT.

The V and J genes are TRBV5-1 and TRBJ2-6, with D unresolved. From germline, CDR1 is SGHRS and CDR2 YFSETQ. The CDR3 extends over 16 amino acids. The germline V and J ends were trimmed by 6 bases and 0 bases, with 13 bases remaining between them. CDR3 sequence (DNA): TGCGCCAGCACCCATGACGTACGCTCTGGGGCCAACGTCCTGACTTTC. Its translation is CASTHDVRSGANVLTF.

This clone was observed once. The rearrangement links TRBV28 to TRBJ2-2; 13 bases fit TRBD2. The CDR3 covers 18 residues. Germline-derived CDR1 and CDR2 are MDHEN and SYDVKM. The trim removed 3 bases at V and 0 bases at J, leaving 4 bases unmatched. Here the CDR3 reads CASSFGTSGVTNTGELFF. The CDR3 coding sequence is TGTGCCAGCAGTTTTGGGACTAGCGGGGTGACGAACACCGGGGAGCTGTTTTTT.

V is TRBV9 and J is TRBJ1-1, with D hard to call. The CDR3 is 15 residues long. With 1 base removed from V and 1 base from J, the gap between germline ends came to 11 bases. CDR1 and CDR2 (germline): SGDLS, YYNGEE. DNA for the CDR3: TGTGCCAGCAGCGTACCAATTTCGGGGAACACTGAAGCTTTCTTT. Its translation is CASSVPISGNTEAFF.

This chain joins TRBV10-3 and TRBJ2-4; tentative D call: TRBD2 (6 bases). Trimming shortened V by 8 bases and J by 9 bases, and 17 bases separated the two germline ends. Germline CDR1 and CDR2: ENHRY and SYGVKD. The CDR3 loop spans 13 amino acids. The chain's CDR3 is CAIASRGSGIQYF. The CDR3, as DNA: TGTGCCATCGCCTCCCGGGGGTCTGGCATTCAGTACTTC.

With regard to this clone: The same CDR3 arises from other DNA sequences in this sample as well. CDR3 loop: CASSPAGNEQFF. The CDR3 bases are TGTGCCAGCTCTCCGGCTGGAAATGAGCAGTTCTTC. The rearrangement joins TRBV18 to TRBJ2-1; D ambiguous. V lost 6 bases and J lost 7, with 10 bases in between. There are 12 residues in the CDR3. Germline loops: CDR1 KGHSH, CDR2 LQKENI.

This chain joins TRBV14 and TRBJ2-3; no firm D call. Trimming shortened V by 4 bases and J by 1 base, and 12 bases separated the two germline ends. Germline values: CDR1 SGHDN, CDR2 FVKESK. This CDR3 spans 15 amino acids. CDR3 sequence reads: CASSLGGVGTDTQYF. The CDR3 bases are TGTGCCAGCAGCCTGGGTGGTGTCGGCACAGATACGCAGTATTTT.

The chain combines TRBV7-8 with TRBJ1-3; D gene ambiguous. CDR3 size: 17 residues. From germline, CDR1 is SGHVS and CDR2 FQNEAQ. V gave up 3 bases and J gave up 0 bases, with 15 bases separating them. Here the CDR3 DNA reads TGTGCCAGCAGCTTTGGGCCTATGTTGAACTCTGGAAACACCATATATTTT. Its translation: CASSFGPMLNSGNTIYF.

The V gene is TRBV9, the J gene TRBJ2-3; the D gene is possibly TRBD1 (5 bases). With 2 bases removed from V and 5 bases from J, the gap between germline ends came to 15 bases. Germline CDR1 and CDR2: SGDLS and YYNGEE. The CDR3 extends over 15 amino acids. The DNA for the CDR3 is TGTGCCAGCAGCGTCCAGGGTTTTCCGGGAGATACGCAGTATTTT. Protein product: CASSVQGFPGDTQYF.

Concerning this clone: This sample also contains other DNA sequences that code for the same CDR3. The chain links TRBV2 to TRBJ1-1, with TRBD1 matching 7 bases. Germline V gives CDR1 SNHLY, CDR2 FYNNEI. This CDR3 has 13 residues. Trimming cost V 5 bases and J 4 bases; bases outside gene matches: 4. This CDR3 reads CASSRQGGTEAFF. The CDR3 DNA reads as TGTGCCAGCAGTCGACAGGGCGGCACTGAAGCTTTCTTT.

This clone was counted once. The V gene is TRBV5-1, the J gene TRBJ2-7, with a tentative D call TRBD1 (6 bases). CDR3 length equals 16 residues. Between the trimmed V and J ends, which lost 4 bases and 2 bases, there was a span of 19 bases. Germline-derived CDR1 and CDR2 are SGHRS and YFSETQ. CDR3 DNA sequence: TGCGCCAGCAGCCGAAGTCAGGGGAATTACGCCTACGAGCAGTACTTC. This encodes CASSRSQGNYAYEQYF. Drawing the rest from reference TRBV5-1 and TRBJ2-7, the complete variable domain is KAGVTQTPRYLIKTRGQQVTLSCSPISGHRSVSWYQQTPGQGLQFLFEYFSETQRNKGNFPGRFSGRQFSNSRSEMNVSTLELGDSALYLCASSRSQGNYAYEQYFGPGTRLTVT.

The CDR3 protein is CASSLGLAKNIQYF. The CDR3, as DNA: TGCGCCAGCAGCTTGGGTCTAGCCAAAAACATTCAGTACTTC. The chain couples TRBV5-1 to TRBJ2-4, with D unresolved. With 0 bases removed from V and 0 bases from J, the gap between germline ends came to 4 bases. The CDR3 is made up of 14 amino acids. Germline assignment: CDR1 SGHRS and CDR2 YFSETQ.

V and J are TRBV5-1 and TRBJ2-3, with D uncertain. Germline CDR1 is SGHRS and CDR2 is YFSETQ. The length of the CDR3 is 13 residues. Trimming took off 2 bases at V and 5 bases at J, with 9 bases between the two ends. The chain's CDR3 is CASSFSLGDTQYF. The CDR3 DNA is TGCGCCAGCAGCTTTTCGCTAGGAGATACGCAGTATTTT.

This chain connects TRBV28 to TRBJ1-2; the D gene is possibly TRBD1 (6 bases). V lost 8 bases, J lost 3 bases, and 16 bases lay in between. Germline values: CDR1 MDHEN, CDR2 SYDVKM. The CDR3 consists of 14 residues. The CDR3 DNA reads TGTGCCAGCTCCACGGGGGCGGGGTACTATGGCTACACCTTC. It yields the protein CASSTGAGYYGYTF.

Concerning this clone itself: Other nucleotide sequences in the sample specify the same CDR3. The gene calls are TRBV29-1 and TRBJ1-1; D not certain. CDR3 length: 12 amino acids. Trimming cost V 4 bases and J 1 base, with 7 bases left between them. Looked up from germline, CDR1 is SQVTM and CDR2 is ANQGSEA. Written as DNA, the CDR3 is TGCAGCGTTGGGCAGCCGAACACTGAAGCTTTCTTT. Encoded protein: CSVGQPNTEAFF.

CDR3 coding DNA: TGTGCCAGCAGCGCAGAAGTGGAGACCCAGTACTTC. This codes for CASSAEVETQYF. The chain employs TRBV2 and TRBJ2-5; D not resolved. CDR3 length: 12 residues. Germline lookup yields CDR1 SNHLY and CDR2 FYNNEI. Trimming stripped 6 bases from V and 5 bases from J, with 10 bases between.

This rearrangement joins TRBV18 to TRBJ2-2; D unclear. The CDR3 is 13 amino acids. The V gene lost 6 bases and the J gene lost 4 bases, with 9 bases spanning the gap. Germline CDR1 is KGHSH and CDR2 is LQKENI. The CDR3 DNA follows: TGTGCCAGCTCGGGGTTTCTCACCGGGGAGCTGTTTTTT. Its protein is CASSGFLTGELFF.

The rearrangement links TRBV6-5 to TRBJ2-7; the match to TRBD2 covers 13 bases. V was pared by 2 bases and J by 3 bases, with 4 bases of the junction left unmatched. Germline V lookup: CDR1 MNHEY, CDR2 SVGAGI. The CDR3 is 16 amino acids. The CDR3 spells CASSYGLAGENYEQYF. The CDR3 coding sequence is TGTGCCAGCAGTTACGGACTAGCGGGGGAGAACTACGAGCAGTACTTC.